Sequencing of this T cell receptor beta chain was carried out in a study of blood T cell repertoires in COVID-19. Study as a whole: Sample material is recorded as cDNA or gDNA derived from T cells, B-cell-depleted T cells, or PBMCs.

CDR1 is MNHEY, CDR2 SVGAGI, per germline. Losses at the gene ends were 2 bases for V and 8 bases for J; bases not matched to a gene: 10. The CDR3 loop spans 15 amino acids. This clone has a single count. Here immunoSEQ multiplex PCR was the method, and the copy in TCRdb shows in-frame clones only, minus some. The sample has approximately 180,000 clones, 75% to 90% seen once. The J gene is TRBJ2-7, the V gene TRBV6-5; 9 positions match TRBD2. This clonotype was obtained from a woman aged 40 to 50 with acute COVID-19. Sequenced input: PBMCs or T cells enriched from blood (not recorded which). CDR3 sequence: CASSYGAGGDFKQYF. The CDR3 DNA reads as TGTGCCAGCAGTTACGGCGCGGGGGGGGACTTCAAGCAGTACTTC.